This T cell receptor beta chain was observed in a study of blood T cells in healthy people across ages. Study results and limitations: In the absence of known donor CMV status, changes in expanded clonotypes were possibly confounded. It was the long-lived donors that had more naive CD4+ cells and higher diversity than aged donors.

The CDR3 is 18 residues long. Per germline, CDR1 KGHDR and CDR2 SFDVKD. Sample-barcoded 5' priming and a J-beta primer mix drove a second PCR of about 6 to 11 cycles. TCRdb itself ran the 5' RACE reads through MiXCR, one entry per CDR3 protein. The sample records some 760,000 distinct CDR3 sequences, around 25% being singletons. The draw of peripheral blood yielded about 10 milliliters from each donor. Total RNA was isolated from each sample in quantities of at least 6 micrograms. This clonotype was recorded a few times. Its antigen is unidentified. The same data also went into a second study, on T cells of mothers and their children.

This chain links TRBV24-1 with TRBJ2-5, with D perhaps matching TRBD2 (5 bases). The assigned J gene may be wrong: the sequence end matches TRBJ2-1 better. This TCR was recovered from a boy under 18 in good health. Sequencing input: blood. Here the CDR3 reads CATSDLLEEETYYNEQFF. The CDR3 bases are TGTGCCACCAGTGATTTGCTTGAGGAGGAGACTTACTACAATGAGCAGTTCTTC.